This TCR beta chain was sequenced during a study of circulating and synovial CD4+ cells in juvenile arthritis. Sequenced by immunoSEQ multiplex PCR; TCRdb stores in-frame clones only, minus some. Here the sample spans about 3,800 clones, approximately 83% being singletons. V shed 4 bases and J shed 3 bases, with 9 bases lying between them. The V gene's germline CDR1 is LNHDA and CDR2 SQIVND (reference sequence). CDR3 size: 13 residues. Points on this clone: Its antigen is undetermined.

Study conclusions and caveats: The pathogenic-like versus bulk T cell difference escaped Vbeta family analysis. CPL and bulk CD4 samples differed at least tenfold in T cell genomes. Circulating pathogenic-like lymphocytes shared a substantially higher fraction of CDR3 sequences with synovium than bulk blood.

The chain has TRBV19 and TRBJ1-1; no clear D gene. Sequencing input: CD4+ T cells from synovial fluid. This receptor was identified in a human donor with juvenile idiopathic arthritis. CDR3 DNA: TGTGCCAGTAGTACCACAGTTGACACTGAAGCTTTCTTT. Amino acids: CASSTTVDTEAFF.